The 25 T cell receptor beta chains reported below all come from one sample, sequenced in a study of somatic mutations in cytotoxic T cells in rheumatoid arthritis. TCRdb keeps only in-frame clones here, not all; method: immunoSEQ multiplex PCR. The repertoire consists of about 19,000 clones, with about 81% occurring once and the leading ten covering over 13%. Sequenced: CD8+ T cells sorted from blood. The source is an adult with rheumatoid arthritis.

The chain couples TRBV27 to TRBJ1-2; 11 positions agree with TRBD1. Germline V gene lookup returns CDR1 MNHEY and CDR2 SMNVEV (reference sequence). The CDR3 spans 14 residues. V lost 5 bases to trimming and J lost 8 bases; unmatched junction nucleotides: 7. DNA of the CDR3: TGTGCCAGCAGTCCGGGACAGGGGGTTGGAGGCTACACCTTC. It encodes CASSPGQGVGGYTF.

The chain links TRBV4-3 to TRBJ1-1, with 12 bases aligning to TRBD1. The CDR3 totals 13 residues. J lost 11 bases, V lost 4 bases, and 5 bases had no gene match. The V gene's germline CDR1 is LGHNA and CDR2 YSLEER. The CDR3 DNA follows: TGCGCCAGCAGCCCGGGACAGGGGGCCGATGCTTTCTTT. Translated, it gives CASSPGQGADAFF.

This clone has just one count. This chain joins TRBV7-3 and TRBJ2-7, with 8 bases matching TRBD1. CDR1 is SGHTA, CDR2 FQGTGA, per germline. V lost 4 bases to trimming and J lost 2 bases; unmatched junction nucleotides: 7. The CDR3 covers 15 residues. The CDR3 loop is CASSSPGQAAYEQYF. In DNA, the CDR3 is TGTGCCAGCAGCTCTCCGGGACAGGCAGCCTACGAGCAGTACTTC.

The V gene is TRBV4-3, the J gene TRBJ1-5; 8 bases are shared with TRBD1. This CDR3 is 14 amino acids long. V trimming: 1 base; J trimming: 6 bases; junction bases outside the gene matches: 2. CDR1 and CDR2 from the germline V gene are LGHNA and YSLEER. The CDR3 sequence is CASSQATGGQPQHF. Here the CDR3 DNA reads TGCGCCAGCAGCCAAGCCACAGGGGGTCAGCCCCAGCATTTT.

The chain recombines TRBV4-3 with TRBJ2-3, with TRBD2 as a possible D gene (7 bases). CDR3 length equals 16 residues. CDR1 and CDR2 from the germline V gene are LGHNA and YSLEER. Trimming pared 1 base from V and 2 bases from J, leaving 13 bases between. CDR3 residues: CASSQAGGRVTDTQYF. The CDR3 DNA reads as TGCGCCAGCAGCCAAGCCGGGGGGCGCGTCACAGATACGCAGTATTTT.

V and J are TRBV30 and TRBJ1-1; 9 bases map to TRBD1. V shed 1 base and J 6 bases; nucleotides not matched to a gene: 6. Germline V gene sequence: CDR1 GTSNPN, CDR2 SVGIG (reference sequence). CDR3 size: 14 residues. CDR3 DNA sequence: TGTGCCTGGAGTGAAAACAGGGGGCTCTCTGAAGCTTTCTTT. Encoded protein: CAWSENRGLSEAFF. Full variable domain (remainder filled in from reference TRBV30 and TRBJ1-1): SQTIHQWPATLVQPVGSPLSLECTVEGTSNPNLYWYRQAAGRGLQLLFYSVGIGQISSEVPQNLSASRPQDRQFILSSKKLLLSDSGFYLCAWSENRGLSEAFFGQGTRLTVV.

The genes are TRBV4-3 and TRBJ2-1; D not resolved. Germline loops: CDR1 LGHNA, CDR2 YSLEER. The CDR3 covers 16 residues. V was cut by 4 bases and J by 0 bases, with 13 bases left in between. The CDR3 DNA reads as TGCGCCAGCAGCCCCTTTGCGTCGGGCTCCTACAATGAGCAGTTCTTC. Its translation is CASSPFASGSYNEQFF.

The gene calls are TRBV7-2 and TRBJ1-2, with 7 bases lining up with TRBD1. Germline V gene sequence: CDR1 SGHTA, CDR2 FQGNSA. There are 13 residues in the CDR3. V shed 7 bases and J 4 bases; nucleotides not matched to a gene: 6. In DNA, the CDR3 is TGTGCCAGCACCCCGACAGGGCGCTATGGCTACACCTTC. It is translated as CASTPTGRYGYTF.

This clone was counted between two and nine times. Within the sample, other DNA sequences also encode this same CDR3. Here the CDR3 reads CASSSGDGYTF. The CDR3 coding sequence is TGCGCCAGCAGCTCGGGGGATGGCTACACCTTC. The chain carries TRBV5-1 and TRBJ1-2; possibly TRBD1 for D (5 bases). Germline loops: CDR1 SGHRS, CDR2 YFSETQ. V was shortened by 3 bases and J by 6 bases, with 6 bases between the two germline ends. This CDR3 spans 11 amino acids. The whole variable domain, remainder taken from reference TRBV5-1 and TRBJ1-2, is KAGVTQTPRYLIKTRGQQVTLSCSPISGHRSVSWYQQTPGQGLQFLFEYFSETQRNKGNFPGRFSGRQFSNSRSEMNVSTLELGDSALYLCASSSGDGYTFGSGTRLTVV.

This chain connects TRBV7-2 to TRBJ2-1; 8 bases map to TRBD1. This CDR3 region has 16 residues. J was trimmed by 8 bases and V by 6 bases; bases with no gene match: 15. Germline CDR1 SGHTA, CDR2 FQGNSA. CDR3 amino acids: CASRPRGQVSGYEQFF. CDR3 in DNA: TGTGCCAGCAGGCCCAGGGGACAGGTCTCTGGGTATGAGCAGTTCTTC.

The chain joins TRBV9 to TRBJ2-2; weak D call: TRBD2 (6 bases). CDR3 length: 16 residues. The germline gives CDR1 SGDLS, CDR2 YYNGEE. The V end lost 4 bases, the J end lost 7 bases, and 20 bases lay between the germline ends. CDR3: CASSLSGSGLNGELFF. CDR3 DNA sequence: TGTGCCAGCAGCCTGAGTGGTAGCGGACTAAACGGGGAGCTGTTTTTT.

The chain combines TRBV5-6 with TRBJ2-7; TRBD1 aligns across 7 bases. The CDR3 runs 14 residues. Trimming at V came to 3 bases and at J to 4 bases, leaving 7 bases not matched to a gene. Germline CDR1 SGHDT, CDR2 YYEEEE. CDR3 nucleotides: TGTGCCAGCAGCTCGCGGACAGGCGTGTACGAGCAGTACTTC. The encoded protein is CASSSRTGVYEQYF.

The CDR3 region is CASADEQGSGANVLTF. The CDR3 nucleotides read TGTGCCAGCGCCGACGAACAGGGCTCTGGGGCCAACGTCCTGACTTTC. The chain combines TRBV4-2 with TRBJ2-6; D may be TRBD1 (6 bases). V shed 8 bases and J shed 0 bases, with 14 bases lying between them. In germline, CDR1 is LGHNA, CDR2 YNFKEQ. This CDR3 contains 16 residues.

V is TRBV29-1 and J is TRBJ2-7; weak D call: TRBD2 (6 bases). Trimming took off 6 bases at V and 1 base at J, with 10 bases between the two ends. CDR1 is SQVTM, CDR2 ANQGSEA, per germline. The CDR3 consists of 12 residues. The CDR3 coding sequence is TGCAGCGTCGCCGGGGGTTCCTACGAGCAGTACTTC. This encodes CSVAGGSYEQYF.

The chain employs TRBV13 and TRBJ2-3; 9 bases agree with TRBD2. Per germline, CDR1 PRHDT and CDR2 FYEKMQ (reference sequence). The CDR3 runs 18 residues. V lost 0 bases, J lost 0 bases, and 7 bases stayed unmatched. CDR3 bases: TGTGCCAGCAGCTTAGGTAGCGGGGGCGCAGGTAGCACAGATACGCAGTATTTT. Translation: CASSLGSGGAGSTDTQYF.

V gene TRBV5-6 combines with J gene TRBJ1-1; no reliable D call. V lost 4 bases and J lost 4, with 14 bases in between. Looked up from germline, CDR1 is SGHDT and CDR2 is YYEEEE. The CDR3 loop spans 14 amino acids. The CDR3 region is CASSERTWGTEAFF. The DNA for the CDR3 is TGTGCCAGCAGCGAGCGCACTTGGGGCACTGAAGCTTTCTTT.

This clone was seen a single time. The chain carries TRBV7-6 and TRBJ2-5; 8 bases match TRBD2. The DNA end lines up better with TRBJ2-7; the J call may be wrong. CDR3 length: 16 residues. Germline loops: CDR1 SGHVS, CDR2 FNYEAQ. In nucleotides, the CDR3 is TGTGCCAGCAGCTTAAACTACGGCGGGGGGAAGAACGAGCAGTACTTC. Translated, it gives CASSLNYGGGKNEQYF.

The chain links TRBV19 to TRBJ2-2, with TRBD1 identical over 7 bases. Germline values: CDR1 LNHDA, CDR2 SQIVND (reference sequence). CDR3 size: 16 residues. With V trimmed by 1 base and J by 6 bases, 8 bases remained unmatched. Here the CDR3 reads CASSIGGGRLAGELFF. The CDR3 nucleotides read TGTGCCAGTAGTATAGGAGGGGGCCGCCTAGCCGGGGAGCTGTTTTTT.

V is TRBV7-2 and J is TRBJ1-2; TRBD1 aligns across 11 bases. Per the germline V gene, CDR1 is SGHTA and CDR2 is FQGNSA. The V gene end was trimmed by 5 bases and the J gene end by 3 bases; junction bases not matched to a gene: 2. The CDR3 spans 14 residues. For the CDR3, the DNA is TGTGCCAGCAGCGAGGGACAGGGGGACTATGGCTACACCTTC. The encoded protein is CASSEGQGDYGYTF.

CDR3 amino acids: CASSQVAVAQGGYEQYF. As DNA, the CDR3 is TGCGCCAGCAGCCAAGTAGCCGTCGCACAGGGGGGTTACGAGCAGTACTTC. The chain joins TRBV4-1 to TRBJ2-7; 8 bases align to TRBD1. CDR1 is MGHRA, CDR2 YSYEKL, per germline. The V and J ends lost 1 base and 4 bases, in that order; junction bases with no gene match: 12. The CDR3 is made up of 17 amino acids.

The chain is built from TRBV7-2 and TRBJ2-2; possible D gene TRBD2, 5 bases. The CDR3 is made up of 16 amino acids. Trimming cost V 0 bases and J 6 bases, with 14 bases left between them. Germline V gene data show CDR1 as SGHTA and CDR2 as FQGNSA. The CDR3 region has the DNA TGTGCCAGCAGCTTAGCACTAGTAGCGACCGCCGGGGAGCTGTTTTTT. This codes for CASSLALVATAGELFF.

The chain couples TRBV11-2 to TRBJ2-3; 15 positions match TRBD2. V was pared by 3 bases and J by 2 bases, with 6 bases of the junction left unmatched. The CDR3 runs 18 residues. Germline CDR1 and CDR2: SGHAT and FQNNGV. CDR3 in amino acids: CASSFGLAGGRTTDTQYF. The CDR3 DNA reads as TGTGCCAGCAGCTTCGGACTAGCGGGGGGGCGGACCACAGATACGCAGTATTTT.

V is TRBV27 and J is TRBJ2-5; TRBD1 agrees at 7 bases. Germline CDR1 and CDR2: MNHEY and SMNVEV (reference sequence). J lost 1 base, V lost 6 bases, and 8 bases had no gene match. The CDR3 is made up of 15 amino acids. The CDR3 spells CASRKRGQVQETQYF. In DNA, the CDR3 is TGTGCCAGCAGAAAGAGAGGACAGGTCCAAGAGACCCAGTACTTC.

This chain uses TRBV7-9 with TRBJ1-2, with D possibly being TRBD1 (5 bases). Germline-derived CDR1 and CDR2 are SEHNR and FQNEAQ (reference sequence). V lost 1 base, J lost 2 bases, and 11 bases lay in between. The CDR3 totals 15 residues. CDR3 in DNA: TGTGCCAGCAGCTTAGTGGGGGAGGAGAACTATGGCTACACCTTC. Protein product: CASSLVGEENYGYTF.

The chain has TRBV2 and TRBJ1-5, with D tentatively TRBD1 (5 bases). Germline V gene data show CDR1 as SNHLY and CDR2 as FYNNEI. CDR3 length: 12 amino acids. V was cut by 1 base and J by 12 bases, with 10 bases left in between. This chain's CDR3 is CASSEGNRFQHF. The CDR3 DNA is TGTGCCAGCAGTGAAGGGAACAGGTTCCAGCATTTT.